This T cell receptor (beta chain) was captured in a study of T cell responses to AZD1222 COVID-19 vaccine. Findings of the study overall: Scientists sampled the repertoires only once the peak T cell response had passed.

Concerning this clone itself: Its antigen is still unknown.

V lost 6 bases, J lost 8 bases, and 13 bases stayed unmatched. This CDR3 spans 16 amino acids. Germline CDR1 SNHLY, CDR2 FYNNEI. The method was immunoSEQ multiplex PCR; TCRdb's version includes in-frame clones alone and lacks a portion of them. Among some 130,000 clones, about 92% were seen once, and the ten largest hold approximately 9%. This chain connects TRBV2 to TRBJ2-1, with 10 nucleotides matching TRBD2. This clonotype was sampled from an adult in good health. The sequenced sample was peripheral blood, obtained on day 0 of AZD1222 vaccination. The CDR3 coding sequence is TGTGCCAGCAGGGGAGGTCTCAGCGGGGGGGCCGATGAGCAGTTCTTC. This translates into CASRGGLSGGADEQFF.